This TCR beta chain derives from a study of CD8 T cells in ankylosing spondylitis. This clonotype has only a few counts. What it binds is unknown. Trimming shortened V by 6 bases and J by 8 bases, and 15 bases separated the two germline ends. This CDR3 comprises 13 residues. The germline CDR1 and CDR2 sequences are SGHRS and YFSETQ. The study's findings and limits: Reports say disease-linked clones showed up significantly more in matched ankylosing spondylitis synovial fluid. Blood from ankylosing spondylitis patients appeared to carry a characteristic roughly 8-variant TCR beta motif.

Making the TCR beta libraries involved quantitative 5'-RACE with molecular barcodes. TCRdb re-called the 5' RACE reads with MiXCR, one entry per CDR3 protein. The sample has approximately 540,000 distinct CDR3 sequences, approximately 11% seen once; the top ten hold 6.8%. The sequencing sample was made of blood, either unsorted or a sorted T cell fraction (not recorded which). The sequence derives from a male donor with ankylosing spondylitis. The chain is built from TRBV5-1 and TRBJ2-1; TRBD1 or TRBD2 may be the D gene (5 bases each). The CDR3 region is CASNVGGPHEQFF. The DNA for the CDR3 is TGCGCCAGCAACGTTGGGGGTCCCCATGAGCAGTTCTTC.